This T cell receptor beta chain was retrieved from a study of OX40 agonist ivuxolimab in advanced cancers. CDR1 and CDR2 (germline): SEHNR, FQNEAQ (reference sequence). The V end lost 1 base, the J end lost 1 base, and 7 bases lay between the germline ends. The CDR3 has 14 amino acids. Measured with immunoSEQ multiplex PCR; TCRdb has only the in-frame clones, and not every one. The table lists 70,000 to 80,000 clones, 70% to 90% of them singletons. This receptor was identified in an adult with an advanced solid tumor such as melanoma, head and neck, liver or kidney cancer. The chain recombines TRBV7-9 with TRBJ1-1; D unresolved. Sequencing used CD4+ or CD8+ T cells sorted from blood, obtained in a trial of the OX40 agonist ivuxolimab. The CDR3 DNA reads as TGTGCCAGCAGCTTAGTTACCAGGAACACTGAAGCTTTCTTT. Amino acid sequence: CASSLVTRNTEAFF.